This paragraph reports one TCR beta chain. The data stem from a study of control samples from healthy donors and cancer patients. The protocol was immunoSEQ multiplex PCR, while the TCRdb copy is restricted to in-frame clones and leaves out a portion. The data contain some 74,000 clones, roughly 90% of them singletons. With 5 bases clipped from V and 6 bases from J, the junction kept 4 bases outside the gene matches. Germline values: CDR1 KGHDR, CDR2 SFDVKD. The CDR3 runs to 14 residues. This sequence joins TRBV24-1 and TRBJ1-3, with 9 bases that match TRBD1. This sequence was found in a woman aged 50 to 60 in good health. The sequencing sample was made of blood. The CDR3 spells CATSGGTGQNTIYF. The CDR3 DNA reads as TGTGCCACCAGTGGTGGGACAGGGCAAAACACCATATATTTT.